Shown below are 10 T cell receptor beta chains from a single sample sequenced in a study of cytomegalovirus exposure and HLA in healthy donors. Use of 60 Vbeta and 13 Jbeta primers characterized the PCR. Data came from immunoSEQ multiplex PCR; TCRdb stores just in-frame clones and leaves some out. The repertoire shows about 72,000 clones; the top ten hold about 13%. The sequencing sample was made of PBMCs. The receptors originated from a man in his fifties or sixties in good health and CMV-seropositive.

The chain is built from TRBV7-9 and TRBJ2-5; 8 bases align to TRBD1. With 6 bases clipped from V and 3 bases from J, the junction kept 12 bases outside the gene matches. The V gene's germline CDR1 is SEHNR and CDR2 FQNEAQ (reference sequence). The CDR3 is made up of 16 amino acids. The CDR3 DNA follows: TGTGCCAGCAGAGAGTCATTTACGGACAGGGAAGAGACCCAGTACTTC. Protein product: CASRESFTDREETQYF.

This chain connects TRBV19 to TRBJ1-6; D unresolved. The V and J ends lost 3 bases and 4 bases respectively, with 10 bases between them. CDR1 is LNHDA, CDR2 SQIVND, per germline (reference sequence). CDR3 length: 15 residues. In nucleotides, the CDR3 is TGTGCCAGTAGTATCTTGAGGGCATATAATTCACCCCTCCACTTT. This sequence encodes CASSILRAYNSPLHF.

V gene TRBV5-4 combines with J gene TRBJ2-3; D not resolved. With 8 bases removed from V and 5 bases from J, the gap between germline ends came to 18 bases. Germline V CDR1 and CDR2: SGHNT, YYREEE (reference sequence). CDR3 length: 14 residues. The CDR3 sequence is CASMTLVAEDTQYF. In nucleotides, the CDR3 is TGTGCCAGTATGACCCTAGTGGCGGAAGATACGCAGTATTTT.

The chain carries TRBV6-1 and TRBJ1-6; TRBD1 aligns across 7 bases. This CDR3 spans 14 amino acids. V shed 6 bases and J 10 bases; nucleotides not matched to a gene: 9. From germline, CDR1 is MNHNS and CDR2 SASEGT. The CDR3: CASRFRQGLSPLHF. The DNA for the CDR3 is TGTGCCAGCAGATTCCGACAGGGACTCTCACCCCTCCACTTT.

The V and J genes are TRBV29-1 and TRBJ2-2, with 8 bases lining up with TRBD1. Germline CDR1 is SQVTM and CDR2 is ANQGSEA. The CDR3 has 17 residues. V was clipped by 7 bases and J by 2 bases; unmatched bases: 15. CDR3 bases: TGCAGCGCCGCCGGGACAGGAGAAATTCTTAACACCGGGGAGCTGTTTTTT. Translated, it gives CSAAGTGEILNTGELFF.

The chain combines TRBV28 with TRBJ1-5, with a possible D match to TRBD1 (5 bases). The CDR3 has 15 amino acids. Per the germline V gene, CDR1 is MDHEN and CDR2 is SYDVKM. V lost 2 bases to trimming and J lost 6 bases, with 14 bases between them. CDR3 in amino acids: CASSLGTLGTQPQHF. CDR3 in DNA: TGTGCCAGCAGTTTAGGGACTCTCGGCACTCAGCCCCAGCATTTT.

This rearrangement joins TRBV2 to TRBJ2-3; D gene uncertain. This CDR3 is built from 15 residues. Germline CDR1 is SNHLY and CDR2 is FYNNEI. Trimming left V 2 bases short and J 1 base short, with 10 bases between. The CDR3 nucleotides read TGTGCCAGCAGTGAAAATGGAGTAGGCACAGATACGCAGTATTTT. It specifies CASSENGVGTDTQYF.

The CDR3 coding sequence is TGCGCCAGCAGCTTGGCCGTGGGGGCCCAAAACATTCAGTACTTC. This sequence encodes CASSLAVGAQNIQYF. V is TRBV5-1 and J is TRBJ2-4; possibly TRBD1 for D (6 bases). Trimming removed 0 bases from V and 5 bases from J, with 12 bases in between. The CDR3 is made up of 15 amino acids. Germline lookup yields CDR1 SGHRS and CDR2 YFSETQ.

This chain joins TRBV7-9 and TRBJ1-2; D unclear. The CDR3 consists of 12 residues. The germline gives CDR1 SEHNR, CDR2 FQNEAQ (reference sequence). The germline V and J ends were trimmed by 1 base and 7 bases, with 7 bases remaining between them. The CDR3 nucleotides read TGTGCCAGCAGCTTAGGAGGACTTGGCTACACCTTC. Protein product: CASSLGGLGYTF.

The rearrangement uses TRBV7-6 and TRBJ2-7; 7 nucleotides line up with TRBD1. V lost 5 bases, J lost 0 bases, and 16 bases stayed unmatched. The germline V gene has CDR1 SGHVS and CDR2 FNYEAQ. The length of the CDR3 is 18 residues. CDR3: CASSVYSTLGTDSYEQYF. CDR3 nucleotides: TGTGCCAGCAGCGTCTACTCAACTTTGGGGACAGACTCCTACGAGCAGTACTTC. The whole variable domain, filled in from reference TRBV7-6 and TRBJ2-7, reads GAGVSQSPRYKVTKRGQDVALRCDPISGHVSLYWYRQALGQGPEFLTYFNYEAQQDKSGLPNDRFSAERPEGSISTLTIQRTEQRDSAMYRCASSVYSTLGTDSYEQYFGPGTRLTVT.